This TCR beta chain was identified in a study of cytomegalovirus exposure and HLA in healthy donors (dated by TCRdb to 2017 to 2019). Describing the broader study: In an earlier analysis of about 560 of the donors, less than 350 Gb of sequence data and 117 million unique TCR beta sequences from 150 million to 200 million T cells were reported. Approximately 300 gigabases of sequencing data and 70 million to 100 million unique TCR sequences were included in an early release covering about 600 HLA-typed donors. The genetic ancestry cluster associated with self-reported Caucasian donors included around four fifths of the 300 to 450 genotyped donors. The aim of the study was to test whether cataloging public T cell receptors could identify signatures of past pathogen exposure. The T cell repertoires of about 700 subjects were profiled by immunosequencing and related to cytomegalovirus serostatus. Along with the approximately 700-subject first cohort, a separate validation cohort of about 110 different subjects was used. The study combined high-throughput TCR immunosequencing, statistical association of individual TCRs with disease status, and machine learning to predict cytomegalovirus infection status. A later analysis re-examined previously published TCR beta repertoires from just over 650 donors and added high-resolution HLA genotyping to investigate patterns of TCR occurrence. Rather than using new phenotypic data, the later analysis identified candidate immune exposures from TCR beta sequences and from how often those sequences occurred across donors. In an earlier analysis of 587 of the donors, high-throughput TCR beta sequencing was used to judge whether each TCR beta V gene segment behaved as functional or pseudogenic. Alongside the repertoire data, information on donor age, sex, ethnicity and CMV serostatus was compiled. A later genetic analysis used genome-wide SNP genotypes for about 60% of the roughly 670 donors, treating that subset as a discovery cohort. All discovery cohort repertoires had been generated using a single sequencing platform. Both class I and class II loci were covered by HLA typing, at four-digit resolution. Typing coverage varied by locus: roughly 629-640 donors for A, B, C, DRB1 and DQB1; around 560 for DQA1; 600 to 610 for DPA1; around 450 for DPB1. Roughly five DR-DQ haplotypes were handled as single units for association and clustering because linkage in the cohort was strong. Across around 400 genotyped donors of the cohort, an average of roughly 250,000 unique TCR beta nucleotide sequences per donor were sequenced, and approximately 19% of those sequences were non-productive.

In regard to this clone: Its antigen has not been determined. Base-call qualities are not available, and no considerably larger clone is one nucleotide away.

In total, about 650 healthy bone marrow donors made up the cohort. At the time of sampling, every cohort member was nominally healthy, though immune exposures that went unrecorded were likely present. The donor tested CMV seropositive and was one of the 289 seropositive cohort members. A peripheral blood sample was collected from each donor, and TCR beta sequencing was performed on peripheral blood mononuclear cells. The Qiagen DNeasy Blood Extraction Kit was used to extract genomic DNA from the blood cell samples. Summary of the overall study and its limitations: Approximately 16 rarely observed V segments, including chromosome 9 orphons, were excluded from the earlier analysis of 550 to 700 of the donors because counts were too low. According to the authors, the approach could potentially be generalized to other disease states and immunological phenotypes. When HLA alleles, especially DR and DQ, strongly co-occurred, attributing TCR associations to individual alleles was difficult. A total of some 180 TCR beta chains were listed by the study as associated with cytomegalovirus. A cluster of highly shared sequence variants was judged likely to represent a technical artifact of the sequencing pipeline. CMV serostatus was the only immune exposure information available for the cohort. A later genetic analysis associated a missense DCLRE1C variant with V-gene and J-gene trimming of TCR beta chains, and an independent cohort replicated the association. In a later analysis, HLA-associated TCR beta chains showed more clonal expansion and lower generation probabilities than non-associated chains that were equally common. Linkage disequilibrium might explain the correlated functional status among segregating V segments, but an unknown experimental factor could not be ruled out. In a later analysis, the rate of TCR association differed among HLA loci, with DRB1 alleles having the most associated TCRs and HLA-C alleles having the fewest. According to a later analysis, parvovirus B19, influenza, CMV and Epstein-Barr virus appeared linked to several top co-occurrence clusters. In a later analysis, some 17,000 TCR beta sequences were associated with specific HLA alleles at a false discovery rate of 0.05. In an earlier analysis of approximately 590 of the donors, most TCR beta V segments were observed in productive rearrangements about 87% or about 30% of the time, broadly matching IMGT annotations. A later analysis found that most CMV-associated TCR beta chains appeared HLA-restricted, with HLA associations seemingly driven largely by CMV exposure. Only TCR beta chains were sequenced in this cohort, and the absence of alpha or paired-chain data limited detectable features. In vitro tests confirmed that a few of the cytomegalovirus-associated TCR beta chains recognize cytomegalovirus antigens. Because HLA typing was missing for some donors at each locus, association tests included only the typed subset. A further reported finding was that TCR beta sequences accurately predicted the HLA-A and HLA-B alleles for most subjects in the first cohort. Sequencing depth was assumed to be roughly uniform across donors in the presence/absence analyses, though that assumption may not hold. Most TCR sequences were seen in very few donors, while some public TCRs were found in many individuals. Some IMGT-functional V segments, including TRBV6-2 and TRBV6-3, could not be distinguished by the 87-base-pair reads and were therefore excluded. A later genetic analysis reported fewer N-insertions in productive TCRs among donors in an Asian-associated ancestry cluster than the roughly 670-donor mean. Cytomegalovirus status was reported to be diagnosed by the classifier with high specificity and sensitivity in both the original and validation cohorts.

Library generation was performed with the immunoSEQ multiplex PCR assay. For the multiplex PCR, a mixture combining 60 forward primers for TCR Vbeta segments and 13 reverse primers for TCR Jbeta segments was used. The CDR3 region of rearranged TCR beta genes was amplified from genomic DNA by a multiplex PCR assay. On the Illumina HiSeq System, the amplified TCR beta libraries were sequenced as 87-base-pair reads. On the study's bioinformatics: A later analysis counted tens of millions of unique TCR beta chains across the approximately 700 repertoires, and around 9.9 million of these chains were shared by at least two donors. A nearest-neighbor algorithm error-corrected the raw reads and collapsed the reads into unique sequences, merging closely related sequences to remove PCR and sequencing errors. To assign V, D and J gene segments, CDR3 sequences were aligned to IMGT reference sequences. For a sequence to be retained, a match of at least six nucleotides was required to both a V gene segment and a J gene segment. A rearrangement counted as productive if the CDR3 had no stop codons and remained in frame with V and J, and every other rearrangement counted as non-productive. CDR3 was defined by IMGT convention, running from the second conserved V-encoded cysteine to the conserved J-encoded phenylalanine. In an earlier analysis of approximately 500 of the donors, sequences lacking an unambiguous match to a single V gene segment were excluded. In an earlier analysis of roughly 600 of the donors, a V segment was called functional when productive rearrangements were above 56.7%, and segregating when the standard deviation between donors exceeded 5%. A statistical classification framework was built to diagnose cytomegalovirus status from the catalog of TCR beta chain sequences. V and J gene assignment, in a later analysis, came from comparing TCR nucleotide sequences with IMGT/GENE-DB human TR gene sequences. A later analysis assigned CDR3 sequences and most-parsimonious VDJ recombination scenarios with the TCRdist pipeline. In a later analysis, each TCR beta chain was defined by its CDR3 amino acid sequence together with its V-gene family, and reads without a unique V-gene family were excluded. To address suspected cross-contamination and a sequencing artifact, a later analysis removed roughly 640 highly shared, low-generation-probability nucleotide sequences. In a later analysis, a clonal expansion index was calculated for each public chain from normalized within-repertoire ranks of inferred template counts. A later analysis computed generation probabilities with a VDJ recombination model fitted to out-of-frame rearrangements, and checked the results against IGoR. Hypergeometric tests were used in a later analysis to score TCR-TCR, TCR-HLA and TCR-CMV co-occurrence, with a repertoire-size bias correction applied to the TCR pairs. False discovery rates were estimated in a later analysis by permuting HLA or CMV assignments 20 times. In a later analysis, co-occurring TCRs were grouped using DBSCAN, with TCRdist sequence similarity added in when clustering inside HLA-allele-positive subsets. For co-occurrence clustering, repertoires with fewer than 30,000 or more than 120,000 public chains were excluded, along with about five repertoires with anomalous nucleotide sharing. Sourced from immuneACCESS, this table was stored by TCRdb with only in-frame sequences that have V and J called. A share of the clones is absent; for the studies checked, an unresolved V gene accounts for under half, and the remainder has no known explanation. V and J calls and clone size are given by that table; D and trimming were obtained from the DNA. This sample has 100,000 to 150,000 clones in its table, and about 81% of those were observed once. The ten largest make up almost 6% of the sample.

V and J are trimmed by 5 bases and 10 bases, and the gene matches miss 8 bases of the junction. Including the terminal cysteine and phenylalanine, the CDR3 comprises 13 residues. Just CDR3 DNA is preserved here, 39 bases in frame from base 1. The germline V gene encodes CDR1 SGHAT and CDR2 FQNNGV. The chain was built from TRBV11-2 and TRBJ1-1; 9 bases in the middle match TRBD1. This receptor was identified in a woman aged 40 to 50 in good health and CMV-seropositive. The material sequenced was PBMCs. CDR3 sequence: CASSPGQGLGAFF. The nucleotide sequence is TGTGCCAGCAGCCCGGGACAGGGATTAGGAGCTTTCTTT.